Shown below are 20 T cell receptor beta chains from a single sample sequenced in a study of blood T cell repertoires in COVID-19. Profiled with immunoSEQ multiplex PCR; TCRdb holds only in-frame clones, not every one. The data hold 100,000 to 150,000 clones, with about 74% observed a single time. Sample: peripheral blood. These receptors were obtained from a man older than 75 with COVID-19, enrolled during active disease.

This rearrangement joins TRBV7-2 to TRBJ2-5, with a weak D call TRBD2 (6 bases). Trimming removed 5 bases from V and 9 bases from J, with 16 bases in between. Germline V gene sequence: CDR1 SGHTA, CDR2 FQGNSA. This CDR3 contains 13 residues. The CDR3 coding sequence is TGTGCCAGCAGCCCCGGGAGCGGAAAGTCCCAGTACTTC. Protein sequence: CASSPGSGKSQYF.

CDR3 bases: TGTGCCAGCAGCGTAGCGTGGGGAGGGGATTCACCCCTCCACTTT. Translation: CASSVAWGGDSPLHF. The J gene is TRBJ1-6, the V gene TRBV9; tentatively, D is TRBD1 (5 bases). V gave up 0 bases and J gave up 8 bases, with 12 bases separating them. Germline V gene sequence: CDR1 SGDLS, CDR2 YYNGEE. The CDR3 has 15 residues.

J is TRBJ2-1 and V is TRBV18, with 10 bases lining up with TRBD2. Germline CDR1 is KGHSH and CDR2 is LQKENI. With 2 bases clipped from V and 7 bases from J, the junction kept 8 bases outside the gene matches. The length of the CDR3 is 16 residues. In DNA form, the CDR3 reads TGTGCCAGCTCACCAATTCTAGCGGGAGAGTGGAATGAGCAGTTCTTC. As protein: CASSPILAGEWNEQFF.

V gene TRBV6-6 combines with J gene TRBJ2-2; D gene ambiguous. CDR1 MNHNY and CDR2 SVGAGI come from the germline V gene (reference sequence). This CDR3 spans 13 amino acids. Between the trimmed V and J ends, which lost 4 bases and 4 bases, there was a span of 7 bases. CDR3: CASSSRFTGELFF. The CDR3 region has the DNA TGTGCCAGCAGTTCCCGGTTCACCGGGGAGCTGTTTTTT.

The J gene is TRBJ2-3, the V gene TRBV6-1; possibly TRBD2 for D (6 bases). This CDR3 comprises 15 residues. Trimming took off 3 bases at V and 2 bases at J, with 12 bases between the two ends. Looked up from germline, CDR1 is MNHNS and CDR2 is SASEGT. The CDR3 coding sequence is TGTGCCAGCAGTGATCGGAGGGCGGCCACAGATACGCAGTATTTT. This sequence encodes CASSDRRAATDTQYF.

The V gene is TRBV18, the J gene TRBJ2-2; possible D gene TRBD2, 5 bases. Germline CDR1 reads KGHSH; CDR2 reads LQKENI. CDR3 length: 17 residues. V dropped 2 bases and J dropped 1 base, with 14 bases sitting between them. CDR3 region: CASSPMMGALNTGELFF. Written as DNA, the CDR3 is TGTGCCAGCTCACCAATGATGGGAGCCTTGAACACCGGGGAGCTGTTTTTT. Full variable domain (missing parts from reference TRBV18 and TRBJ2-2): NAGVMQNPRHLVRRRGQEARLRCSPMKGHSHVYWYRQLPEEGLKFMVYLQKENIIDESGMPKERFSAEFPKEGPSILRIQQVVRGDSAAYFCASSPMMGALNTGELFFGEGSRLTVL.

V is TRBV2 and J is TRBJ2-1, with TRBD2 matching over 8 bases. There are 16 residues in the CDR3. The V gene end was trimmed by 2 bases and the J gene end by 4 bases; junction bases not matched to a gene: 7. CDR1 is SNHLY and CDR2 is FYNNEI in the germline V gene. Written as DNA, the CDR3 is TGTGCCAGCAGTGAATTGGCTAGCGGGCCATACAATGAGCAGTTCTTC. This sequence encodes CASSELASGPYNEQFF. Together with reference TRBV2 and TRBJ2-1, the CDR3 gives the full variable domain: EPEVTQTPSHQVTQMGQEVILRCVPISNHLYFYWYRQILGQKVEFLVSFYNNEISEKSEIFDDQFSVERPDGSNFTLKIRSTKLEDSAMYFCASSELASGPYNEQFFGPGTRLTVL.

The chain uses TRBV18 and TRBJ2-5, with 8 nucleotides matching TRBD1. The ends lost 4 bases at V and 5 bases at J; junction bases unmatched: 6. The germline V gene encodes CDR1 KGHSH and CDR2 LQKENI. CDR3 length equals 14 residues. This CDR3 reads CASSLGQGGETQYF. DNA for the CDR3: TGTGCCAGCTCACTCGGACAGGGTGGCGAGACCCAGTACTTC.

The sample holds a few counts of this clone. This sequence joins TRBV28 and TRBJ2-7; 8 nucleotides agree with TRBD1. V was pared by 8 bases and J by 3 bases, with 6 bases of the junction left unmatched. The CDR3 runs to 13 residues. CDR1 and CDR2 (germline): MDHEN, SYDVKM. The CDR3 spells CASGTGGHYEQYF. The CDR3 bases are TGTGCCAGCGGAACAGGGGGGCACTACGAGCAGTACTTC.

The gene calls are TRBV15 and TRBJ2-7; 7 bases are a match to TRBD1. V shed 1 base, J shed 2 bases, and the junction held 2 bases outside the gene matches. Germline loops: CDR1 LNHNV, CDR2 YYDKDF (reference sequence). The CDR3 length is 14 residues. Here the CDR3 DNA reads TGTGCCACCAGCAGAGGGGACAGACCCTACGAGCAGTACTTC. Its protein product is CATSRGDRPYEQYF. Together with reference TRBV15 and TRBJ2-7, the CDR3 gives the full variable domain: DAMVIQNPRYQVTQFGKPVTLSCSQTLNHNVMYWYQQKSSQAPKLLFHYYDKDFNNEADTPDNFQSRRPNTSFCFLDIRSPGLGDTAMYLCATSRGDRPYEQYFGPGTRLTVT.

The rearrangement joins TRBV6-5 to TRBJ2-7; D might be TRBD1 (6 bases). Trimming cost V 5 bases and J 2 bases, with 16 bases left between them. This CDR3 is 15 amino acids long. CDR1 and CDR2 from the germline V gene are MNHEY and SVGAGI. CDR3 sequence reads: CASSQGSAMAYEQYF. The CDR3 DNA reads TGTGCCAGCAGTCAGGGGAGCGCGATGGCCTACGAGCAGTACTTC.

The chain is built from TRBV28 and TRBJ1-4; D is unclear. Trimming stripped 4 bases from V and 8 bases from J, with 17 bases between. The germline CDR1 and CDR2 sequences are MDHEN and SYDVKM. This CDR3 contains 15 residues. The CDR3 is CASSSLRGSREKLFF. The CDR3 nucleotides are TGTGCCAGCAGTTCCCTGAGAGGGTCGCGGGAAAAACTGTTTTTT.

This clone was counted between two and nine times. The V gene is TRBV2, the J gene TRBJ1-1; 9 bases match TRBD1. From germline, CDR1 is SNHLY and CDR2 FYNNEI. With 7 bases clipped from V and 5 bases from J, the junction kept 8 bases outside the gene matches. This CDR3 has 14 residues. CDR3 coding DNA: TGTGCCAGCATTTTGACAGGGGGTAGGACTGAAGCTTTCTTT. Amino acid sequence: CASILTGGRTEAFF.

The chain carries TRBV19 and TRBJ1-1; no definite D call. Germline V CDR1 and CDR2: LNHDA, SQIVND (reference sequence). Trimming stripped 2 bases from V and 3 bases from J, with 16 bases between. This CDR3 is built from 16 residues. This CDR3 is CASSITAGRRDTEAFF. The CDR3 DNA reads TGTGCCAGTAGTATAACAGCCGGGCGGAGGGACACTGAAGCTTTCTTT.

The chain joins TRBV10-3 to TRBJ2-2; 9 bases match TRBD2. This CDR3 has 14 amino acids. The trim removed 6 bases at V and 2 bases at J, leaving 1 base unmatched. In germline, CDR1 is ENHRY, CDR2 SYGVKD. CDR3 protein: CAISGTSNTGELFF. The CDR3, as DNA: TGTGCCATCAGCGGGACTAGCAACACCGGGGAGCTGTTTTTT.

Ten or more counts support this clone. This chain uses TRBV15 with TRBJ2-7; D is undetermined. This CDR3 has 12 amino acids. CDR1 LNHNV and CDR2 YYDKDF come from the germline V gene (reference sequence). With 5 bases removed from V and 5 bases from J, the gap between germline ends came to 10 bases. In DNA form, the CDR3 reads TGTGCCACCAGCCGACACGGCGACGAGCAGTACTTC. Its translation: CATSRHGDEQYF.

The chain combines TRBV2 with TRBJ2-2, with 8 bases aligning to TRBD2. Unmatched junction bases numbered 5, after V lost 4 bases and J lost 4 bases. The CDR3 has 15 amino acids. Germline CDR1 reads SNHLY; CDR2 reads FYNNEI. The DNA for the CDR3 is TGTGCCAGCAGTGTGGAACGGGAGGGCACCGGGGAGCTGTTTTTT. It translates to CASSVEREGTGELFF.

The CDR3: CASTGTGLTEKLFF. In DNA form, the CDR3 reads TGTGCCAGTACTGGGACAGGCCTTACCGAAAAACTGTTTTTT. This rearrangement joins TRBV19 to TRBJ1-4, with 8 positions matching TRBD1. The ends lost 7 bases at V and 8 bases at J; junction bases unmatched: 9. Germline CDR1 and CDR2: LNHDA and SQIVND (reference sequence). This CDR3 spans 14 amino acids.

The chain recombines TRBV6-2 or TRBV6-3 with TRBJ2-7, with 10 nucleotides matching TRBD2. Germline trimming cut 5 bases from V and 6 bases from J; bases unmatched to any gene: 13. The CDR3 has 16 amino acids. Germline values: CDR1 MNHEY, CDR2 SVGEGT. The CDR3 region has the DNA TGTGCCAGCAGTACTTGGGGGCTAGCGGGAGAGGGCGAGCAGTACTTC. Translated, it gives CASSTWGLAGEGEQYF.

CDR3 sequence: CASRWDGGTEAFF. The CDR3, as DNA: TGTGCCAGCAGATGGGACGGGGGGACTGAAGCTTTCTTT. The chain has TRBV7-8 and TRBJ1-1, with D possibly TRBD1 on 5 matching bases. Germline V CDR1 and CDR2: SGHVS, FQNEAQ. The CDR3 sequence is 13 residues long. The V and J ends lost 6 bases and 5 bases respectively, with 13 bases between them.